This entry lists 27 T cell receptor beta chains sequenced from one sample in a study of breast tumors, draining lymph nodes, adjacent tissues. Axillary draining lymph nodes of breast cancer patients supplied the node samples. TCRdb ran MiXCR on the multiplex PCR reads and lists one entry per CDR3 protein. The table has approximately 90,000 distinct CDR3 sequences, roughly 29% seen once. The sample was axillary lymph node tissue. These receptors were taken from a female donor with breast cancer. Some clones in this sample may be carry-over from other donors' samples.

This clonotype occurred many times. DNA for the CDR3: TGTGCCAGCAGCCCCTACCCGTACCAAGAGACCCAGTACTTC. Protein sequence: CASSPYPYQETQYF. The V call is TRBV9, the J call TRBJ2-5; D not resolved. Germline CDR1 is SGDLS and CDR2 is YYNGEE. The CDR3 spans 14 residues. Trimming stripped 4 bases from V and 0 bases from J, with 10 bases between. Filled out from reference TRBV9 and TRBJ2-5, the complete variable domain reads DSGVTQTPKHLITATGQRVTLRCSPRSGDLSVYWYQQSLDQGLQFLIQYYNGEERAKGNILERFSAQQFPDLHSELNLSSLELGDSALYFCASSPYPYQETQYFGPGTRLLVL.

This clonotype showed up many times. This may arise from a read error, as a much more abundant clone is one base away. The CDR3 region is CASSPTTTNTDTQYF. The CDR3 DNA reads as TGTGCCAGCAGTCCGACTACTACTAACACAGATACGCAGTATTTT. The V and J genes are TRBV6-1 and TRBJ2-3; D might be TRBD2 (5 bases). The CDR3 has 15 residues. V lost 5 bases, J lost 2 bases, and 14 bases lay in between. Germline CDR1 and CDR2: MNHNS and SASEGT.

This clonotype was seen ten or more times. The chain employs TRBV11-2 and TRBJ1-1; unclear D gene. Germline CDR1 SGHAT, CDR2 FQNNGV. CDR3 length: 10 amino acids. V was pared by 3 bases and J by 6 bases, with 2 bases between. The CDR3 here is CASSFAEAFF. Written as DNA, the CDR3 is TGTGCCAGCAGCTTTGCTGAAGCTTTCTTT. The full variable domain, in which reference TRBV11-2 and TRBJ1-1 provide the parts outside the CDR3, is EAGVAQSPRYKIIEKRQSVAFWCNPISGHATLYWYQQILGQGPKLLIQFQNNGVVDDSQLPKDRFSAERLKGVDSTLKIQPAKLEDSAVYLCASSFAEAFFGQGTRLTVV.

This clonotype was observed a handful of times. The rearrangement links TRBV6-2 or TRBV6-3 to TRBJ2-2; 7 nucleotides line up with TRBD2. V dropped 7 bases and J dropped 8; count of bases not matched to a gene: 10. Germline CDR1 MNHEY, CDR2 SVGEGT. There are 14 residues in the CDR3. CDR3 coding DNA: TGTGCCAGCACTCCCGGGATCGGGAGGGGGGAGCTGTTTTTT. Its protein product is CASTPGIGRGELFF.

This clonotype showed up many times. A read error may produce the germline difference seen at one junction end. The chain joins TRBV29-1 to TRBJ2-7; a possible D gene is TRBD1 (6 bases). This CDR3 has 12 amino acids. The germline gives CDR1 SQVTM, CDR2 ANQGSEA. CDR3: CSIEQGSYEQYF. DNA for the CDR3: TGCAGCATTGAACAGGGCTCCTACGAGCAGTACTTC.

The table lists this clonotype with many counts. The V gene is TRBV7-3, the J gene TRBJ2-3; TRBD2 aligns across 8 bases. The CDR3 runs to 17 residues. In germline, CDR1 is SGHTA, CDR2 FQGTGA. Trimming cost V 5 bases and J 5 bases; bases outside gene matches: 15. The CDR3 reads CASSNSQREGREDTQYF. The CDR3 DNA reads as TGTGCCAGCAGCAATTCCCAACGGGAGGGCCGGGAAGATACGCAGTATTTT.

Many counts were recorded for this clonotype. The CDR3, as DNA: TGCAGTTTCCCCCGGGCAGATACGCAGTATTTT. Its protein product is CSFPRADTQYF. The chain carries TRBV20-1 and TRBJ2-3; D not certain. CDR3 length equals 11 residues. With 8 bases removed from V and 4 bases from J, the gap between germline ends came to 10 bases. From germline, CDR1 is DFQATT and CDR2 SNEGSKA (reference sequence).

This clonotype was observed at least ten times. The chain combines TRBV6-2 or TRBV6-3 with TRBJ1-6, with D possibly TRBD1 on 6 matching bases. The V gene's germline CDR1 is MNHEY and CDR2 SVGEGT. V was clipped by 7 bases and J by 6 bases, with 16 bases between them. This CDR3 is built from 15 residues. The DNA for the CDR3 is TGTGCCAGCACAACAGGGATCCTCCCTAATTCACCCCTCCACTTT. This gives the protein CASTTGILPNSPLHF.

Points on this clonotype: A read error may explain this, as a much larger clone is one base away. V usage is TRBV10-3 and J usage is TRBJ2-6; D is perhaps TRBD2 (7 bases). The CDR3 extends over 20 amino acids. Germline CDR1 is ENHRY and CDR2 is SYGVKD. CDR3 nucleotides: TGTGCCACCAGTGAGTGGACCGACCGGGGGGCTTCCTCTGGGGCCAACGTCCTGACTTTC. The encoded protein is CATSEWTDRGASSGANVLTF.

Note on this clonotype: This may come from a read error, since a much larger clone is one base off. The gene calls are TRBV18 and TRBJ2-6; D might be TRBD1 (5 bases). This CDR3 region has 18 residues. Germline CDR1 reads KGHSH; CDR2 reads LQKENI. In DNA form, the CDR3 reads TGTGCCAGCTCGCAAACCGGGTTAAGTTTCTCTGGGGCCAACGCCCTGACTTTC. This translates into CASSQTGLSFSGANALTF. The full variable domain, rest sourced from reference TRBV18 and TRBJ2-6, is NAGVMQNPRHLVRRRGQEARLRCSPMKGHSHVYWYRQLPEEGLKFMVYLQKENIIDESGMPKERFSAEFPKEGPSILRIQQVVRGDSAAYFCASSQTGLSFSGANALTFGAGSRLTVL.

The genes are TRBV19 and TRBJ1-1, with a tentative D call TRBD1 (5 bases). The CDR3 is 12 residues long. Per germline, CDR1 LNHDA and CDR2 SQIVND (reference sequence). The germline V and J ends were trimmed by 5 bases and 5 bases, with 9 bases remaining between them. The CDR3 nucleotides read TGTGCCAGTAGTCAGGGAAGGACTGAAGCTTTCTTT. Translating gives CASSQGRTEAFF.

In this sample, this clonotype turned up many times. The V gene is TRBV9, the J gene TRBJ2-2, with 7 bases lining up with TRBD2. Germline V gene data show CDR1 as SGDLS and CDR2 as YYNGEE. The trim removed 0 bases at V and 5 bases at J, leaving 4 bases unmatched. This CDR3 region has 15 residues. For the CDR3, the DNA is TGTGCCAGCAGCGTAGGCGGGAGAGGTACCGGGGAGCTGTTTTTT. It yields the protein CASSVGGRGTGELFF. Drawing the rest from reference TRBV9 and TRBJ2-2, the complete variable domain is DSGVTQTPKHLITATGQRVTLRCSPRSGDLSVYWYQQSLDQGLQFLIQYYNGEERAKGNILERFSAQQFPDLHSELNLSSLELGDSALYFCASSVGGRGTGELFFGEGSRLTVL.

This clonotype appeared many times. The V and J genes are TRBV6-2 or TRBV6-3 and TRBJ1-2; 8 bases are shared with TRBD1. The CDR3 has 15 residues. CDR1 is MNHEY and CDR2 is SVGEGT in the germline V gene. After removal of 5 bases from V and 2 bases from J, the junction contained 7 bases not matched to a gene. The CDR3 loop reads CASSHPRTGNYGYTF. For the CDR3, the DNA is TGTGCCAGCAGTCACCCGAGGACAGGGAACTATGGCTACACCTTC.

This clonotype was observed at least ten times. This chain's CDR3 is CATRPLGTSGIETQYF. The CDR3 region has the DNA TGTGCCACCCGCCCCCTGGGGACTAGCGGGATTGAGACCCAGTACTTC. This chain connects TRBV15 to TRBJ2-5; TRBD2 agrees at 13 bases. CDR3 length equals 16 residues. Germline CDR1 is LNHNV and CDR2 is YYDKDF (reference sequence). Trimming at V came to 8 bases and at J to 5 bases, leaving 11 bases not matched to a gene. Full variable domain (rest looked up from reference TRBV15 and TRBJ2-5): DAMVIQNPRYQVTQFGKPVTLSCSQTLNHNVMYWYQQKSSQAPKLLFHYYDKDFNNEADTPDNFQSRRPNTSFCFLDIRSPGLGDTAMYLCATRPLGTSGIETQYFGPGTRLLVL.

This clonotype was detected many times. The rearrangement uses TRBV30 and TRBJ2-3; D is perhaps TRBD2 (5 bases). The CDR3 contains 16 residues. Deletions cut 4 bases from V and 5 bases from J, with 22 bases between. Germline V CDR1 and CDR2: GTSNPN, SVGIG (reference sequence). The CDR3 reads CAWTPGSSWARDTQYF. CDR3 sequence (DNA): TGTGCCTGGACGCCGGGGTCTAGCTGGGCTCGAGATACGCAGTATTTT.

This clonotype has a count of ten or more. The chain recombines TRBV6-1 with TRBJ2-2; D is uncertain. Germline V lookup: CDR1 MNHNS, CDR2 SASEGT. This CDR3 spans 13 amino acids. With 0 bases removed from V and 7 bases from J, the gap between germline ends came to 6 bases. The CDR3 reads CASSEAPSGELFF. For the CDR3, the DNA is TGTGCCAGCAGTGAAGCGCCGAGCGGGGAGCTGTTTTTT.

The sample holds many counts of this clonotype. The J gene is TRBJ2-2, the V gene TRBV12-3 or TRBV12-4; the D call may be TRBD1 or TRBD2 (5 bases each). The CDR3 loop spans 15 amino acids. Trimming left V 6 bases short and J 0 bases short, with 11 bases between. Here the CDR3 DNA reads TGTGCCAGCAGACGGGACGCCTCGAACACCGGGGAGCTGTTTTTT. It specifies CASRRDASNTGELFF.

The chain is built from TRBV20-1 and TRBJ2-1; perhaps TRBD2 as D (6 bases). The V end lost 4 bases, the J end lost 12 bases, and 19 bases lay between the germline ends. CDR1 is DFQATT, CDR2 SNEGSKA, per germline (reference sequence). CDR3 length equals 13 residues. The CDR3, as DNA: TGCAGTGCTATTAGGGGTAGCGGAAACGGGCAGTTCTTC. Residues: CSAIRGSGNGQFF.

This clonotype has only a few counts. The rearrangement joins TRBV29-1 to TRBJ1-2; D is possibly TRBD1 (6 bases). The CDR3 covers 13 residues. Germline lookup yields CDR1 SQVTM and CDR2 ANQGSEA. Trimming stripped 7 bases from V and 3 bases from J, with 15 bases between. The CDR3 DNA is TGCAGCGGTAAACAGGGCGAGGACTATGGCTACACCTTC. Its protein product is CSGKQGEDYGYTF.

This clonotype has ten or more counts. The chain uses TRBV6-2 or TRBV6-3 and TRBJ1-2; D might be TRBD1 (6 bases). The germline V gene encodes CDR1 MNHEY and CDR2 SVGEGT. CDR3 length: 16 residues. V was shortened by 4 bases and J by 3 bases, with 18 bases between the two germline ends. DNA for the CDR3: TGTGCCAGCAGTTTCCCGGAACAGGGCGGAGACTATGGCTACACCTTC. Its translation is CASSFPEQGGDYGYTF.

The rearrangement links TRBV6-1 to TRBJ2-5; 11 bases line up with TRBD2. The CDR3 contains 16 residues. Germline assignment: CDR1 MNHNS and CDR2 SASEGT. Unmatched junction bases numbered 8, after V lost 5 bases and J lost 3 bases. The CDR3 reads CASSLPGLADKETQYF. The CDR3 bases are TGTGCCAGCAGTCTACCGGGACTAGCGGACAAAGAGACCCAGTACTTC.

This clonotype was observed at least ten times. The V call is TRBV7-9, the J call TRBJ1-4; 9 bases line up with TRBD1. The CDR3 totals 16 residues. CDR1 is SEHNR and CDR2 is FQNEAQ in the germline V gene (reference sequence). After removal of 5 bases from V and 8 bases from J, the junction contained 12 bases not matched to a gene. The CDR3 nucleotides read TGTGCCAGCAGCCGAACGAACAGGGGGCGGAGAGAAAAACTGTTTTTT. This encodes CASSRTNRGRREKLFF. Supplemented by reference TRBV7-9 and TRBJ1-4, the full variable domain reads DTGVSQNPRHKITKRGQNVTFRCDPISEHNRLYWYRQTLGQGPEFLTYFQNEAQLEKSRLLSDRFSAERPKGSFSTLEIQRTEQGDSAMYLCASSRTNRGRREKLFFGSGTQLSVL.

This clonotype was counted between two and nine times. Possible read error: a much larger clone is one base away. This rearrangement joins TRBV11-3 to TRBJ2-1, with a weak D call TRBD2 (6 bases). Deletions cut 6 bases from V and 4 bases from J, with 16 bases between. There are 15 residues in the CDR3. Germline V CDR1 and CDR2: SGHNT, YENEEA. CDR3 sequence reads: CASRLRGGAYNEQFF. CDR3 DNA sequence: TGTGCCAGCAGACTGCGGGGTGGGGCATACAATGAGCAGTTCTTC.

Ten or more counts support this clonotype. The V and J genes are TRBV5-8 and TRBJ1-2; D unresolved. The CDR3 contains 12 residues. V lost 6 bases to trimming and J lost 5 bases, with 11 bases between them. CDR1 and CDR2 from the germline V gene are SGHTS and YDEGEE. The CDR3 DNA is TGTGCCAGCAAAAAAACAGAATATGGCTACACCTTC. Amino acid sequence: CASKKTEYGYTF.

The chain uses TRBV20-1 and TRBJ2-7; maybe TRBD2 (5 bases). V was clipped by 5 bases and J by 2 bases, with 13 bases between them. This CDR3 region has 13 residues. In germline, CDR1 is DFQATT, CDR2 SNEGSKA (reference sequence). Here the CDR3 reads CSAERQTTYEQYF. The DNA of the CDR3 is TGCAGTGCTGAGCGGCAGACCACCTACGAGCAGTACTTC.

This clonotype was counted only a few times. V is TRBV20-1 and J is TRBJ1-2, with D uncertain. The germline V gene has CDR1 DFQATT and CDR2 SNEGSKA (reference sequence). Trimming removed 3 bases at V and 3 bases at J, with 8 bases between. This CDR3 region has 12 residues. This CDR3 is CSASLQHYGYTF. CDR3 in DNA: TGCAGTGCTAGTTTGCAGCACTATGGCTACACCTTC.

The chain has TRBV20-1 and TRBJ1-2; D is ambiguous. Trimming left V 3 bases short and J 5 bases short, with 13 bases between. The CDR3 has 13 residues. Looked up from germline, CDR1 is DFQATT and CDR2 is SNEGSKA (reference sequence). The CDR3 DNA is TGCAGTGCTAGCCGTTCAGGTGGATATGGCTACACCTTC. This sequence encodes CSASRSGGYGYTF.